The T cell receptor beta chain described here comes from a study of blood T cell repertoires in COVID-19. Study at large: Sources were T cells, B-cell-depleted T cells, or PBMCs; the material itself was cDNA or gDNA.

In the original workflow: Amplification of reference gene primers was used by the study to estimate nucleated cell counts. Sequencing used immunoSEQ multiplex PCR; TCRdb keeps in-frame clones, though not all of them. The V and J calls and clone size were taken over from that table, and D and trimming were inferred from the DNA. The table includes approximately 190,000 clones, more than 70% detected once. Per germline, CDR1 MGHDK and CDR2 SYGVNS. The CDR3 consists of 16 residues. Trimming left V 5 bases short and J 3 bases short, with 19 bases between. The origin of this receptor is a woman in her thirties or forties who had recovered from COVID-19. The chain links TRBV25-1 to TRBJ1-1, with D possibly being TRBD1 (6 bases). Sequences were obtained from peripheral blood. The CDR3 loop reads CASSQLTMDSYTEAFF. CDR3 coding DNA: TGTGCCAGCAGTCAACTAACCATGGACAGCTACACTGAAGCTTTCTTT.